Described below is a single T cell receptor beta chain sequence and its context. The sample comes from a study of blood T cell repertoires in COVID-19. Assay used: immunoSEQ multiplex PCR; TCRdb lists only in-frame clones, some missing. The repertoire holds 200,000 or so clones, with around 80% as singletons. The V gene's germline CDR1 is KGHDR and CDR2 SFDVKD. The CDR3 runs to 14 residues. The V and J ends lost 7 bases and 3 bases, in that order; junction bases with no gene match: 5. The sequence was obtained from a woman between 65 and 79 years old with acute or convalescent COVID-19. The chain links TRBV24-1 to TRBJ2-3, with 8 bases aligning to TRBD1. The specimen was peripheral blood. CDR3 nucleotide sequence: TGTGCCACCAGAGGACAGGGATTAACAGATACGCAGTATTTT. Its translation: CATRGQGLTDTQYF.